This T cell receptor (beta chain) comes out of a study of vaccination and CD4 T cells after COVID-19. Overall study findings and caveats: The authors identified 304 of 307 vaccine-specific clones in convalescent patients as spike mono-reactive. Median SARS-CoV-2-reactive clonotype numbers rose nonsignificantly, about 21 to 38.

As to treatment: approximately 10-day PBMC culture with coronavirus spike peptide pools or control peptides (ViraFEST assay). From the roughly ten-day cultures, CD4+ T cells were isolated by negative selection. CDR3 size: 13 residues. V trimming: 4 bases; J trimming: 4 bases; junction bases outside the gene matches: 0. Germline V gene lookup returns CDR1 LNHDA and CDR2 SQIVND (reference sequence). Details on this clonotype: Its specificity is not known.

With the Oncomine TCR Beta short-read assay, DNA from cultured CD4+ T cells was sequenced. TCRdb processed the PCR reads anew with MiXCR; each CDR3 protein has one entry. The sample shows about 2,700 distinct CDR3 sequences, roughly 31% of them seen only once. This sample comprised CD4+ T cells from blood, cultured in vitro, obtained after SARS-CoV-2 vaccination. The chain joins TRBV19 to TRBJ1-1; 10 nucleotides match TRBD1. The TCR sequence derives from a human donor who had recovered from COVID-19. For the CDR3, the DNA is TGTGCCAGTAGTAGGACAGGGGGCACTGAAGCTTTCTTT. It is translated as CASSRTGGTEAFF.